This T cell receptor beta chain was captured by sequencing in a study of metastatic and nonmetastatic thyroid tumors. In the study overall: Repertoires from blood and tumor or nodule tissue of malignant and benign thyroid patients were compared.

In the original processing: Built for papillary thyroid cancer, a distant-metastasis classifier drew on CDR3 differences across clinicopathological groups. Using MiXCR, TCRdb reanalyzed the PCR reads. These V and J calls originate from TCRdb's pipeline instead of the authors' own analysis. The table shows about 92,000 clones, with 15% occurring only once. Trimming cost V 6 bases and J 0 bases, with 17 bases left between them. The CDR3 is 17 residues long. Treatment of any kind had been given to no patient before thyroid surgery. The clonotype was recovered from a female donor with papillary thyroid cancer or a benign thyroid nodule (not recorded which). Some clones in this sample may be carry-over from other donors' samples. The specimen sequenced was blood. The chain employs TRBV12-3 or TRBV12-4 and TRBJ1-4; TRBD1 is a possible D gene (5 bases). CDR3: CASRPGLAEATNEKLFF. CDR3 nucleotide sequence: TGTGCCAGCAGACCGGGACTAGCGGAGGCAACTAATGAAAAACTGTTTTTT.